The sequence of this TCR beta chain was determined in a study of blood T cell repertoires in COVID-19. Study summary: Sources were T cells, B-cell-depleted T cells, or PBMCs; the material itself was cDNA or gDNA.

The CDR3 contains 14 residues. Germline V gives CDR1 SGHNT, CDR2 YENEEA. V was pared by 0 bases and J by 6 bases, with 12 bases between. The table came from immunoSEQ multiplex PCR; TCRdb's copy has only in-frame clones and leaves some out. The sample holds around 240,000 clones, roughly 83% seen once. The source is a woman between 45 and 65 years old who had recovered from COVID-19. The specimen sequenced was PBMCs or T cells enriched from blood (not recorded which). This chain joins TRBV11-3 and TRBJ2-7; perhaps TRBD2 as D (5 bases). This chain's CDR3 is CASSLDVGRGEQYF. The CDR3 DNA is TGTGCCAGCAGCTTAGATGTGGGTCGGGGCGAGCAGTACTTC.